Below, 22 T cell receptor beta chains from the same sample are listed, as sequenced in a study of cytotoxic CD8 clonotypes in ibrutinib-treated CLL. This table comes from immunoSEQ multiplex PCR, and its TCRdb copy is limited to in-frame clones, with some not included. Of more than 200,000 clones in the sample, over 65% were seen once. Sequenced material: PBMCs, taken after 12 months of ibrutinib treatment. These receptors were collected from a human donor with chronic lymphocytic leukemia.

The rearrangement links TRBV4-1 to TRBJ1-4; tentatively, D is TRBD1 (6 bases). V shed 5 bases and J shed 10 bases, with 17 bases lying between them. This CDR3 is 14 amino acids long. Germline V CDR1 and CDR2: MGHRA, YSYEKL. The CDR3 protein is CASSVPAGVGKLFF. CDR3 coding DNA: TGCGCCAGCAGCGTACCAGCAGGGGTCGGAAAACTGTTTTTT.

The table lists this clone with a few counts. The V call is TRBV11-2, the J call TRBJ1-5; weak D call: TRBD1 (5 bases). V dropped 3 bases and J dropped 7 bases, with 10 bases sitting between them. CDR1 SGHAT and CDR2 FQNNGV come from the germline V gene. The CDR3 is 13 residues long. The CDR3 DNA follows: TGTGCCAGCAGCTTGGGGGGGAGGCAGCCCCAGCATTTT. Its translation: CASSLGGRQPQHF.

The chain uses TRBV1 and TRBJ2-1. TRBV1 has pseudogene status. The CDR3 has 18 amino acids. CDR3 in amino acids: CTSSQPGVGRSTDNEQFF. Here the CDR3 DNA reads TGCACCAGCAGCCAGCCTGGGGTCGGACGCAGCACTGACAATGAGCAGTTCTTC.

This clone occurred once. This chain connects TRBV19 to TRBJ1-2; perhaps TRBD1 as D (6 bases). Per germline, CDR1 LNHDA and CDR2 SQIVND (reference sequence). With 6 bases removed from V and 2 bases from J, the gap between germline ends came to 13 bases. The CDR3 has 14 amino acids. CDR3 sequence: CASSLGGPNYGYTF. The DNA for the CDR3 is TGTGCCAGTAGCCTCGGGGGCCCCAACTATGGCTACACCTTC.

J is TRBJ2-1 and V is TRBV30; a weak D match, TRBD1 (5 bases). V was clipped by 0 bases and J by 9 bases, with 18 bases between them. Germline lookup yields CDR1 GTSNPN and CDR2 SVGIG (reference sequence). This CDR3 has 15 residues. The DNA for the CDR3 is TGTGCCTGGAGTGTAGGGCTTACCCTCCAGGGTGAGCAGTTCTTC. Protein product: CAWSVGLTLQGEQFF.

The chain carries TRBV6-1 and TRBJ2-3; unclear D gene. Germline CDR1 is MNHNS and CDR2 is SASEGT. The CDR3 has 11 amino acids. With 5 bases removed from V and 5 bases from J, the gap between germline ends came to 5 bases. The CDR3 DNA is TGTGCCAGCAGTTACCTAGATACGCAGTATTTT. Translating it yields CASSYLDTQYF.

V gene TRBV5-1 combines with J gene TRBJ1-1; TRBD1 aligns across 8 bases. Per the germline V gene, CDR1 is SGHRS and CDR2 is YFSETQ. This CDR3 contains 16 residues. V lost 0 bases to trimming and J lost 4 bases; unmatched junction nucleotides: 8. CDR3 bases: TGCGCCAGCAGCTTGGACCGACAGGGGTCGGGCACTGAAGCTTTCTTT. It is translated as CASSLDRQGSGTEAFF.

The chain links TRBV5-1 to TRBJ1-1; weak D call: TRBD1 (5 bases). Germline V gene lookup returns CDR1 SGHRS and CDR2 YFSETQ. Trimming took 1 base from V and 3 from J, leaving 10 bases between them. The CDR3 runs to 14 residues. The CDR3 coding sequence is TGCGCCAGCAGCTTGTGGGGGAGGGACACTGAAGCTTTCTTT. Its translation: CASSLWGRDTEAFF.

This sequence joins TRBV6-5 and TRBJ1-2; 8 positions match TRBD1. The CDR3 has 14 amino acids. In germline, CDR1 is MNHEY, CDR2 SVGAGI. V lost 4 bases, J lost 13 bases, and 14 bases stayed unmatched. This chain's CDR3 is CASSFDGTGRSSTF. CDR3 nucleotide sequence: TGTGCCAGCAGTTTCGACGGGACAGGAAGGTCCTCCACCTTC.

As DNA, the CDR3 is TGTGCCAGCAGCCAGAACAGGGGGGACTCCTACGAGCAGTACTTC. Its protein is CASSQNRGDSYEQYF. The rearrangement uses TRBV7-9 and TRBJ2-7, with TRBD1 matching over 8 bases. CDR1 is SEHNR, CDR2 FQNEAQ, per germline (reference sequence). V gave up 5 bases and J gave up 0 bases; unmatched junction bases: 6. This CDR3 spans 15 amino acids.

This chain joins TRBV10-3 and TRBJ2-7; 9 bases map to TRBD1. Unmatched junction bases numbered 6, after V lost 3 bases and J lost 0 bases. There are 16 residues in the CDR3. Germline CDR1 and CDR2: ENHRY and SYGVKD. Written as DNA, the CDR3 is TGTGCCATCAGTGACCCTGGACAGGGGAGCTCCTACGAGCAGTACTTC. Protein: CAISDPGQGSSYEQYF.

This clone was observed a handful of times. The chain has TRBV5-1 and TRBJ2-3; D is unresolved. V was pared by 7 bases and J by 2 bases, with 8 bases between. CDR3 length: 12 residues. Germline V gene data show CDR1 as SGHRS and CDR2 as YFSETQ. CDR3 DNA sequence: TGCGCCAGCGGCGGAACCACAGATACGCAGTATTTT. This translates into CASGGTTDTQYF.

The V gene is TRBV7-3, the J gene TRBJ2-3, with TRBD2 matching over 16 bases. V lost 5 bases to trimming and J lost 6 bases; unmatched junction nucleotides: 8. This CDR3 comprises 17 residues. The germline CDR1 and CDR2 sequences are SGHTA and FQGTGA. The CDR3 bases are TGTGCCAGCAGCCCTGGAGGGACTAGCGGGAGGGCCGATACGCAGTATTTT. Translation: CASSPGGTSGRADTQYF.

The rearrangement joins TRBV18 to TRBJ2-3; 11 nucleotides match TRBD2. Germline lookup yields CDR1 KGHSH and CDR2 LQKENI. The CDR3 loop spans 17 amino acids. Trimming cost V 3 bases and J 2 bases; bases outside gene matches: 7. The CDR3 nucleotides read TGTGCCAGCTCACCCGGGCTAGCGGGGGGCACCACAGATACGCAGTATTTT. Translated, it gives CASSPGLAGGTTDTQYF. The variable domain in full, completed from reference TRBV18 and TRBJ2-3, reads NAGVMQNPRHLVRRRGQEARLRCSPMKGHSHVYWYRQLPEEGLKFMVYLQKENIIDESGMPKERFSAEFPKEGPSILRIQQVVRGDSAAYFCASSPGLAGGTTDTQYFGPGTRLTVL.

The chain uses TRBV19 and TRBJ2-3, with D possibly matching TRBD2 (6 bases). V was trimmed by 4 bases and J by 2 bases, leaving 19 bases between them. The CDR3 extends over 17 amino acids. Germline V gives CDR1 LNHDA, CDR2 SQIVND (reference sequence). The CDR3 here is CASSSSQGLAVTDTQYF. CDR3 in DNA: TGTGCCAGTAGTAGTAGCCAGGGCTTAGCGGTCACAGATACGCAGTATTTT.

This clone has at least ten counts. This sequence joins TRBV11-2 and TRBJ2-5, with D possibly matching TRBD1 (5 bases). This CDR3 has 14 residues. From germline, CDR1 is SGHAT and CDR2 FQNNGV. Trimming removed 5 bases at V and 2 bases at J, with 12 bases between. The CDR3 DNA is TGTGCCAGCAGCCCAGGGCTATCTCAAGAGACCCAGTACTTC. It is translated as CASSPGLSQETQYF.

The chain links TRBV30 to TRBJ1-2; perhaps TRBD1 as D (6 bases). V was cut by 0 bases and J by 6 bases, with 20 bases left in between. This CDR3 region has 16 residues. Looked up from germline, CDR1 is GTSNPN and CDR2 is SVGIG (reference sequence). Written as DNA, the CDR3 is TGTGCCTGGAGTGTACGAAATGTAGGGGGAGGTGATGGCTACACCTTC. Residues: CAWSVRNVGGGDGYTF.

Notes on this clone: A read error may account for a junction end that differs from germline. The chain couples TRBV7-7 to TRBJ2-5, with 7 bases that match TRBD1. CDR3 length: 15 residues. The V gene's germline CDR1 is SSHAT and CDR2 FNYEAQ (reference sequence). The CDR3 DNA reads as TGTGCTAGCAGCTTATTTGGGACAGTGACGGAGACCCAGTACTTC. Its protein product is CASSLFGTVTETQYF.

The rearrangement links TRBV23-1 to TRBJ1-1; TRBD1 might be the D (6 bases). TRBV23-1 is reported as an ORF; its role is uncertain. This CDR3 region has 15 residues. V shed 1 base and J shed 0 bases, with 9 bases lying between them. CDR3 sequence (DNA): TGCGCCAGCAGTCAATGGGGGGCCCTGAACACTGAAGCTTTCTTT. Amino acids: CASSQWGALNTEAFF.

This clone was seen a few times. The V and J genes are TRBV27 and TRBJ2-7; the match to TRBD2 covers 8 bases. The CDR3 is 14 residues long. V shed 3 bases, J shed 3 bases, and the junction held 4 bases outside the gene matches. Germline V lookup: CDR1 MNHEY, CDR2 SMNVEV (reference sequence). In DNA form, the CDR3 reads TGTGCCAGCAGTTTTCTAGCGGGTTACTACGAGCAGTACTTC. This codes for CASSFLAGYYEQYF.

This chain uses TRBV7-2 with TRBJ2-3; D not resolved. CDR3 length: 14 amino acids. Trimming removed 4 bases from V and 1 base from J, with 9 bases in between. Germline assignment: CDR1 SGHTA and CDR2 FQGNSA. CDR3 DNA: TGTGCCAGCAGCTCGGACGGACGCACAGATACGCAGTATTTT. This codes for CASSSDGRTDTQYF.

This chain connects TRBV18 to TRBJ2-3; no clear D. Germline assignment: CDR1 KGHSH and CDR2 LQKENI. The V gene lost 3 bases and the J gene lost 1 base, with 8 bases spanning the gap. The length of the CDR3 is 14 residues. The CDR3 sequence: CASSPHPGTDTQYF. In nucleotides, the CDR3 is TGTGCCAGCTCACCCCACCCCGGCACAGATACGCAGTATTTT. Variable domain in full (rest from reference TRBV18 and TRBJ2-3): NAGVMQNPRHLVRRRGQEARLRCSPMKGHSHVYWYRQLPEEGLKFMVYLQKENIIDESGMPKERFSAEFPKEGPSILRIQQVVRGDSAAYFCASSPHPGTDTQYFGPGTRLTVL.